This T cell receptor (beta chain) was documented in a study of CD8 T cells in ankylosing spondylitis. Each CDR3 protein gets one entry after TCRdb re-called the 5' RACE reads with MiXCR. The sample includes some 840,000 distinct CDR3 sequences, 10% to 15% seen only once; the top ten take just over 0.5%. CDR1 and CDR2 from the germline V gene are DFQATT and SNEGSKA (reference sequence). V was pared by 5 bases and J by 0 bases, with 10 bases of the junction left unmatched. The CDR3 sequence is 15 residues long. This clonotype was counted between two and nine times. No antigen is known for it. Study results and caveats: Ankylosing spondylitis blood appeared to be characterized by a TCR beta motif of roughly eight highly homologous variants.

The V and J genes are TRBV20-1 and TRBJ2-7, with 7 bases matching TRBD2. Material: blood, either unsorted or a sorted T cell fraction (not recorded which). This clonotype was sampled from a male donor with ankylosing spondylitis. CDR3 protein: CSAGMGGVSSYEQYF. Written as DNA, the CDR3 is TGCAGTGCTGGAATGGGGGGGGTGAGCTCCTACGAGCAGTACTTC.